Below are 19 T cell receptor beta chains sequenced from a single sample in a study of T cells in Graves' hyperthyroidism and ophthalmopathy (dated by TCRdb to 2018 to 2020). Library construction relied on multiplex PCR. Sequencing relied on an Illumina HiSeq 2000. TCR beta CDR3 regions were amplified from RNA transcripts. A first-round RT-PCR of the TCR CDR3 used the HTBI primer set with the Qiagen OneStep RT-PCR kit. The public reads were reprocessed in TCRdb via fastp at Q25 and MiXCR, keeping in-frame beta chains. Every distinct CDR3 protein forms one entry, paired with its most common genes and DNA. The sample table shows around 440,000 distinct CDR3 sequences, and around 16% are seen once. In total, the top ten clones hold 7.7% of the sample. The sample taken for sequencing was blood. The receptors were gathered from a woman aged 18-29 years with Graves' hyperthyroidism.

V and J are TRBV7-8 and TRBJ1-5; tentative D call: TRBD1 (5 bases). Between the trimmed V and J ends, which lost 5 bases and 7 bases, there was a span of 21 bases. Germline-derived CDR1 and CDR2 are SGHVS and FQNEAQ. The CDR3 has 16 residues. The CDR3 protein is CASSTHTGRRNQPQHF. DNA of the CDR3: TGTGCCAGCAGCACACATACGGGGCGCCGGAACCAGCCCCAGCATTTT. The full variable domain, its missing parts supplied by reference TRBV7-8 and TRBJ1-5, is GAGVSQSPRYKVAKRGQDVALRCDPISGHVSLFWYQQALGQGPEFLTYFQNEAQLDKSGLPSDRFFAERPEGSVSTLKIQRTQQEDSAVYLCASSTHTGRRNQPQHFGDGTRLSIL.

At least ten counts were recorded for this clonotype. This chain connects TRBV13 to TRBJ1-2; D is possibly TRBD1 (5 bases). The V and J ends lost 5 bases and 2 bases respectively, with 12 bases between them. Germline V lookup: CDR1 PRHDT, CDR2 FYEKMQ (reference sequence). The CDR3 length is 14 residues. The CDR3 here is CASSLTQGNYGYTF. The CDR3 DNA reads as TGTGCCAGCAGCCTGACCCAGGGCAACTATGGCTACACCTTC.

This chain joins TRBV29-1 and TRBJ2-4; 10 bases map to TRBD2. There are 16 residues in the CDR3. V lost 6 bases and J lost 5; bases outside the gene matches: 13. Germline lookup yields CDR1 SQVTM and CDR2 ANQGSEA. The CDR3 here is CSVILGLAENQNIQYF. The CDR3 nucleotides are TGCAGCGTCATTCTCGGACTAGCGGAAAACCAAAACATTCAGTACTTC. The full variable domain, its missing parts supplied by reference TRBV29-1 and TRBJ2-4, is SAVISQKPSRDICQRGTSLTIQCQVDSQVTMMFWYRQQPGQSLTLIATANQGSEATYESGFVIDKFPISRPNLTFSTLTVSNMSPEDSSIYLCSVILGLAENQNIQYFGAGTRLSVL.

There are many counts of this clonotype. This chain connects TRBV12-3 or TRBV12-4 to TRBJ2-4, with TRBD1 matching 8 bases. V lost 6 bases and J lost 3; bases outside the gene matches: 10. This CDR3 region has 16 residues. DNA for the CDR3: TGTGCCAGCAGACCCTCGACAGGGGTAGACAAAAACATTCAGTACTTC. Its protein product is CASRPSTGVDKNIQYF.

This clonotype showed up many times. The chain joins TRBV2 to TRBJ2-7; 8 nucleotides agree with TRBD1. The germline V gene has CDR1 SNHLY and CDR2 FYNNEI. Trimming at V came to 4 bases and at J to 2 bases, leaving 4 bases not matched to a gene. The CDR3 spans 14 residues. CDR3: CASSALQGAYEQYF. The CDR3 DNA follows: TGTGCCAGCAGTGCATTACAGGGGGCCTACGAGCAGTACTTC.

This clonotype was seen at least ten times. The chain joins TRBV9 to TRBJ2-2; D is ambiguous. The CDR3 covers 15 residues. Trimming removed 3 bases at V and 4 bases at J, with 13 bases between. CDR1 is SGDLS, CDR2 YYNGEE, per germline. The CDR3 DNA is TGTGCCAGCAGCGGAGAGGTCCTCACCACCGGGGAGCTGTTTTTT. Amino acid sequence: CASSGEVLTTGELFF.

This clonotype was seen more than once but under ten times. The genes are TRBV20-1 and TRBJ1-5; tentatively, D is TRBD1 (6 bases). V was clipped by 5 bases and J by 3 bases, with 11 bases between them. Germline assignment: CDR1 DFQATT and CDR2 SNEGSKA (reference sequence). The CDR3 runs 13 residues. CDR3 nucleotide sequence: TGCAGTGCTTCCGGACAGAACAATCAGCCCCAGCATTTT. Amino acids: CSASGQNNQPQHF.

The chain couples TRBV27 to TRBJ1-2, with 12 bases aligning to TRBD1. The CDR3 runs to 14 residues. The V gene end was trimmed by 9 bases and the J gene end by 8 bases; junction bases not matched to a gene: 10. The germline CDR1 and CDR2 sequences are MNHEY and SMNVEV (reference sequence). Here the CDR3 reads CASFSGTGGLGYTF. The CDR3 DNA is TGTGCCAGTTTCAGCGGGACAGGGGGCTTAGGCTACACCTTC.

Worth noting for this clonotype: This may stem from a read error, because a much larger clone lies one nucleotide away. The gene calls are TRBV5-1 and TRBJ2-2; D is perhaps TRBD2 (6 bases). The CDR3 is 16 amino acids. Germline V gene data show CDR1 as SGHRS and CDR2 as YFSETQ. DNA for the CDR3: TGCGCCAGCAGCTTGGGGGACTCCCCAAACACCGGGGAGCTGCTTTTT. Translated, it gives CASSLGDSPNTGELLF.

This clonotype was counted many times. This rearrangement joins TRBV24-1 to TRBJ2-5; D possibly matches TRBD1 or TRBD2 (5 bases each). Per germline, CDR1 KGHDR and CDR2 SFDVKD. Trimming shortened V by 4 bases and J by 3 bases, and 11 bases separated the two germline ends. This CDR3 is 14 amino acids long. CDR3 sequence (DNA): TGTGCCACCAGTGAACCGGGACCCAAAGAGACCCAGTACTTC. Its translation is CATSEPGPKETQYF.

This clonotype was seen many times. The chain recombines TRBV9 with TRBJ1-1; D gene unclear. Germline CDR1 reads SGDLS; CDR2 reads YYNGEE. CDR3 length: 13 amino acids. V was shortened by 0 bases and J by 1 base, with 4 bases between the two germline ends. CDR3 DNA sequence: TGTGCCAGCAGCGTAGAGGCGAACACTGAAGCTTTCTTT. Translated, it gives CASSVEANTEAFF.

Ten or more counts support this clonotype. The chain links TRBV6-5 to TRBJ1-1, with D maybe TRBD1 (5 bases). The CDR3 runs to 16 residues. Trimming cost V 0 bases and J 1 base, with 12 bases left between them. Looked up from germline, CDR1 is MNHEY and CDR2 is SVGAGI. For the CDR3, the DNA is TGTGCCAGCAGTTACTCGACCTCCGGGGGGAACACTGAAGCTTTCTTT. This encodes CASSYSTSGGNTEAFF.

In this sample, this clonotype turned up many times. The chain carries TRBV30 and TRBJ1-2; D gene uncertain. Germline V gene sequence: CDR1 GTSNPN, CDR2 SVGIG (reference sequence). V gave up 0 bases and J gave up 8 bases, with 7 bases separating them. The CDR3 contains 11 residues. The CDR3 here is CAWSVPRGYTF. CDR3 coding DNA: TGTGCCTGGAGTGTACCGAGGGGCTACACCTTC. Supplemented by reference TRBV30 and TRBJ1-2, the full variable domain reads SQTIHQWPATLVQPVGSPLSLECTVEGTSNPNLYWYRQAAGRGLQLLFYSVGIGQISSEVPQNLSASRPQDRQFILSSKKLLLSDSGFYLCAWSVPRGYTFGSGTRLTVV.

This clonotype showed up many times. J is TRBJ1-2 and V is TRBV20-1; D not resolved. Trimming took 6 bases from V and 3 from J, leaving 14 bases between them. Germline V gene data show CDR1 as DFQATT and CDR2 as SNEGSKA (reference sequence). This CDR3 is 13 amino acids long. The CDR3 loop is CSAPLPRDYGYTF. The CDR3 nucleotides are TGCAGTGCACCCCTACCCCGGGACTATGGCTACACCTTC.

Ten or more counts support this clonotype. V gene TRBV2 combines with J gene TRBJ2-7, with 8 nucleotides matching TRBD2. This CDR3 region has 14 residues. The J segment lost 2 bases and the V segment lost 8 bases, leaving 8 bases of the junction unmatched. CDR1 is SNHLY and CDR2 is FYNNEI in the germline V gene. The CDR3 bases are TGTGCCAGCCTTACCGGGGGACTAGCCTACGAGCAGTACTTC. Amino acid sequence: CASLTGGLAYEQYF. Based on the CDR3 plus reference TRBV2 and TRBJ2-7, the full variable domain is EPEVTQTPSHQVTQMGQEVILRCVPISNHLYFYWYRQILGQKVEFLVSFYNNEISEKSEIFDDQFSVERPDGSNFTLKIRSTKLEDSAMYFCASLTGGLAYEQYFGPGTRLTVT.

This clonotype was found many times. The chain joins TRBV20-1 to TRBJ2-7, with D maybe TRBD1 (7 bases). The V end lost 6 bases, the J end lost 2 bases, and 17 bases lay between the germline ends. Germline-derived CDR1 and CDR2 are DFQATT and SNEGSKA (reference sequence). The CDR3 totals 14 residues. The CDR3 DNA sequence: TGCAGTGCCAAGGGGGCGCTAGCGCCCTACGAGCAGTACTTC. It specifies CSAKGALAPYEQYF.

This clonotype came up many times. The CDR3 protein is CASSLTLTGNTIYF. The CDR3 bases are TGTGCCAGCAGCCTGACCCTCACTGGAAACACCATATATTTT. The V gene is TRBV28, the J gene TRBJ1-3; D unresolved. CDR1 MDHEN and CDR2 SYDVKM come from the germline V gene. V shed 6 bases and J shed 2 bases, with 11 bases lying between them. This CDR3 is 14 amino acids long.

V gene TRBV6-5 combines with J gene TRBJ2-7, with D perhaps TRBD2 (5 bases). Trimming removed 4 bases from V and 5 bases from J, with 18 bases in between. Looked up from germline, CDR1 is MNHEY and CDR2 is SVGAGI. CDR3 size: 15 residues. The CDR3 loop reads CASSSHSGKYDEQYF. CDR3 coding DNA: TGTGCCAGCAGTTCTCATTCCGGGAAGTATGACGAGCAGTACTTC.

This clonotype was counted at least ten times. The chain employs TRBV20-1 and TRBJ1-1; 7 bases match TRBD1. The CDR3 is made up of 13 amino acids. Germline V gene data show CDR1 as DFQATT and CDR2 as SNEGSKA (reference sequence). The V gene end was trimmed by 5 bases and the J gene end by 1 base; junction bases not matched to a gene: 4. The CDR3 DNA reads TGCAGTGCTGGGGGACAGTCGAACACTGAAGCTTTCTTT. It is translated as CSAGGQSNTEAFF.